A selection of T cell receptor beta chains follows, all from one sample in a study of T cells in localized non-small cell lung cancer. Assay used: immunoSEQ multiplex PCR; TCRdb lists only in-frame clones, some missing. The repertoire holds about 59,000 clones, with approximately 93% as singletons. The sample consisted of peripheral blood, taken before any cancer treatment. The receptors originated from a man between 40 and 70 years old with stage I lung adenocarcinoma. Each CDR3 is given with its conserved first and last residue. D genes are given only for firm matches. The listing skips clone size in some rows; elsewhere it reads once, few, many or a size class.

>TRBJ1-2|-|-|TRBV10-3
CAIREPGQKKRSGYTF
TGTGCCATCAGGGAACCGGGACAAAAGAAAAGAAGTGGCTACACCTTC
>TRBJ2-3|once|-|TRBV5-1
CASSLVGARTDTQYF
TGCGCCAGCAGCCTGGTCGGGGCTCGGACAGATACGCAGTATTTT
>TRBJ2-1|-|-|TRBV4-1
CASSHQVYNEQFF
TGCGCCAGCAGCCATCAAGTGTACAATGAGCAGTTCTTC
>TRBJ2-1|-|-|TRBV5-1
CASSLVDPSYNEQFF
TGCGCCAGCAGCTTGGTGGATCCCTCCTACAATGAGCAGTTCTTC
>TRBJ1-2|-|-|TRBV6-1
CASSRSGGYTF
TGTGCCAGCAGTCGCAGCGGCGGCTACACCTTC
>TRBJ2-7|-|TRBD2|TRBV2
CASSEDSSGRNEQYF
TGTGCCAGCAGTGAGGATTCTAGCGGGAGAAACGAGCAGTACTTC
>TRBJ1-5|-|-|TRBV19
CASSIRGSSDQPQHF
TGTGCCAGTAGTATCAGGGGATCGAGTGATCAGCCCCAGCATTTT
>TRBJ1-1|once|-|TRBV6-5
CASSTYRAGNTEAFF
TGTGCCAGCAGTACCTACAGGGCGGGAAACACTGAAGCTTTCTTT
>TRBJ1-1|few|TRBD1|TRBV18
CASSPTGTEAFF
TGTGCCAGCTCACCGACAGGGACTGAAGCTTTCTTT
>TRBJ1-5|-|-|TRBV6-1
CASMGLGNQPQHF
TGTGCCAGCATGGGTTTGGGCAATCAGCCCCAGCATTTT
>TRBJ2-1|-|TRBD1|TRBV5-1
CASSLGDSSYNEQFF
TGCGCCAGCAGCTTGGGGGACAGCTCCTACAATGAGCAGTTCTTC
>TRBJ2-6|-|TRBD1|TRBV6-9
CASSRQGAGANVLTF
TGTGCCAGCAGTCGGCAGGGGGCTGGGGCCAACGTCCTGACTTTC
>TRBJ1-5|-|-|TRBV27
CASSPGTSNQPQHF
TGTGCCAGCAGTCCCGGGACAAGCAATCAGCCCCAGCATTTT
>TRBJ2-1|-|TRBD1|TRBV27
CASSSPGTGGDEQFF
TGTGCCAGCAGTTCACCCGGGACAGGTGGGGATGAGCAGTTCTTC
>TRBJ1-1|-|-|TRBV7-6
CASSLEAQGATEAFF
TGTGCCAGCAGCTTAGAGGCACAGGGTGCCACTGAAGCTTTCTTT
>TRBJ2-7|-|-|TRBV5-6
CASSLVVAYEQYF
TGTGCCAGCAGCTTGGTGGTAGCCTACGAGCAGTACTTC
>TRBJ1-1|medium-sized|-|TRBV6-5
CASSSGAVAEAFF
TGTGCCAGCAGCTCAGGCGCCGTGGCTGAAGCTTTCTTT
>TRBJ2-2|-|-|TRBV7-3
CASSLSVGPWGGELFF
TGTGCCAGCAGCTTATCCGTCGGTCCCTGGGGCGGGGAGCTGTTTTTT
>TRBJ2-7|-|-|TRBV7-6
CASSLAGSGTSYEQYF
TGTGCCAGCAGCTTAGCTGGCTCGGGGACCTCCTACGAGCAGTACTTC
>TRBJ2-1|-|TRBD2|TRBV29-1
CSAVAGGGLIHEQFF
TGCAGCGCAGTAGCGGGAGGTGGTTTAATACATGAGCAGTTCTTC
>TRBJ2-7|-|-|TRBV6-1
CASSEGGGFGGEQYF
TGTGCCAGCAGTGAAGGTGGTGGTTTCGGTGGCGAGCAGTACTTC
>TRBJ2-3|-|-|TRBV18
CASSPGVVTDTQYF
TGTGCCAGCTCACCGGGGGTGGTCACAGATACGCAGTATTTT
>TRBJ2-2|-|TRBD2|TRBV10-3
CAIRKSGRDNGELFF
TGTGCCATCAGGAAGAGCGGGAGGGACAACGGGGAGCTGTTTTTT
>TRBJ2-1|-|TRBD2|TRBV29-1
CSVEAGAPLDEQFF
TGCAGCGTTGAGGCGGGAGCCCCCTTGGATGAGCAGTTCTTC
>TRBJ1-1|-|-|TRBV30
CAWRDRRPDNTEAFF
TGTGCCTGGCGCGACAGGCGGCCCGATAACACTGAAGCTTTCTTT
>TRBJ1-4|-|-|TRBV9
CASSVAGNDEKLFF
TGTGCCAGCAGCGTAGCCGGGAACGACGAAAAACTGTTTTTT
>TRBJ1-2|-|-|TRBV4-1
CASSQAGRSSYGYTF
TGCGCCAGCAGCCAAGCGGGACGGAGTAGCTATGGCTACACCTTC
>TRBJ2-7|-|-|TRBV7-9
CASSPTSTGPDYEQYF
TGTGCCAGCAGCCCCACTTCGACAGGCCCCGACTACGAGCAGTACTTC
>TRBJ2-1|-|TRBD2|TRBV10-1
CASRPGLAGDNEQFF
TGCGCCAGCAGACCTGGACTAGCGGGAGACAATGAGCAGTTCTTC
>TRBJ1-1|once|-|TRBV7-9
CASSDTVNTEAFF
TGTGCCAGCAGCGACACAGTGAACACTGAAGCTTTCTTT
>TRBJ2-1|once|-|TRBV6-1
CASTASITNEQFF
TGTGCCAGCACAGCTAGCATCACAAATGAGCAGTTCTTC
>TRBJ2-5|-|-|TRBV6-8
CANPSVVLETQYF
TGTGCCAACCCCTCGGTTGTTTTAGAGACCCAGTACTTC
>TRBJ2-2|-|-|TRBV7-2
CASSLGSGGAGELFF
TGTGCCAGCAGCTTAGGATCCGGAGGGGCCGGGGAGCTGTTTTTT
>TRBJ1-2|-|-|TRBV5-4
CASSTGRQGTGYTF
TGTGCCAGCAGCACGGGACGGCAGGGGACTGGCTACACCTTC
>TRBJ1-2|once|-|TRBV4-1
CASSQIGVNGYTF
TGCGCCAGCAGCCAAATAGGGGTTAATGGCTACACCTTC
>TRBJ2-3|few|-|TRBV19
CASGDITSTDTQYF
TGTGCCAGTGGGGACATAACCTCCACAGATACGCAGTATTTT
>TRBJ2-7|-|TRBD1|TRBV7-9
CASSSIGTGTHEQYF
TGTGCCAGCAGTTCCATCGGGACAGGGACCCACGAGCAGTACTTC
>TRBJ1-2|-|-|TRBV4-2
CASSHPSDVAIGYTF
TGTGCCAGCAGCCACCCCTCGGATGTAGCTATTGGCTACACCTTC
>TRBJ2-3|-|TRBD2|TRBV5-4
CASSVTSPYEQYF
TGTGCCAGCAGCGTGACTAGCCCCTACGAGCAGTATTTT
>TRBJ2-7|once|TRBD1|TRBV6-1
CASIATGSAYEQYF
TGTGCCAGCATAGCGACAGGGTCCGCCTACGAGCAGTACTTC